The T cell receptor (beta chain) under discussion was sequenced for a study of technical replicates of blood from several donors. Sequenced by immunoSEQ multiplex PCR; TCRdb stores in-frame clones only, minus some. Altogether approximately 73,000 clones are present, around 96% being singletons, with the ten largest covering roughly 0.35%. Sequenced sample: T cells isolated from PBMCs. The TCR originated in a human donor in good health.

The CDR3 spells CASSSEGLNSNEQFF. The CDR3 DNA sequence: TGTGCCAGCAGCTCGGAGGGGCTAAATAGCAATGAGCAGTTCTTC. The rearrangement joins TRBV5-4 to TRBJ2-1, with a possible D match to TRBD2 (6 bases). Germline CDR1 and CDR2: SGHNT and YYREEE (reference sequence). This CDR3 is built from 15 residues. Trimming took off 3 bases at V and 6 bases at J, with 16 bases between the two ends.